The clone carrying this T cell receptor (beta chain) was seen a few times. This entry belongs to a study of response to subunit inactivated influenza vaccine. V lost 0 bases, J lost 7 bases, and 11 bases lay in between. Germline assignment: CDR1 LGHNA and CDR2 YNFKEQ. This CDR3 comprises 14 residues. Using its own MiXCR run on the RT-PCR reads, TCRdb lists one record per CDR3 protein. The table lists some 550,000 distinct CDR3 sequences, under 30% of them singletons. The data were also submitted as part of a second study, on T cells expressing NK-cell markers. From that paper: For TCR beta, cDNA was produced by 5'RACE template switching with UMIs. Repertoires of TCR beta were obtained from T cells sorted as CD3+CD56+NKG2C+, CD3+CD56+NKG2C- and CD3+CD56-NKG2C+.

The receptor's source is a man between 50 and 59 years old who received an inactivated influenza vaccine. The J gene is TRBJ2-3, the V gene TRBV4-2, with D tentatively TRBD1 or TRBD2 (5 bases each). Material: CD4+ T cells sorted from PBMCs, obtained less than 13 days after vaccination. CDR3 amino acids: CASSQDGTPNTQYF. CDR3 DNA: TGTGCCAGCAGCCAAGATGGGACCCCAAATACGCAGTATTTT.